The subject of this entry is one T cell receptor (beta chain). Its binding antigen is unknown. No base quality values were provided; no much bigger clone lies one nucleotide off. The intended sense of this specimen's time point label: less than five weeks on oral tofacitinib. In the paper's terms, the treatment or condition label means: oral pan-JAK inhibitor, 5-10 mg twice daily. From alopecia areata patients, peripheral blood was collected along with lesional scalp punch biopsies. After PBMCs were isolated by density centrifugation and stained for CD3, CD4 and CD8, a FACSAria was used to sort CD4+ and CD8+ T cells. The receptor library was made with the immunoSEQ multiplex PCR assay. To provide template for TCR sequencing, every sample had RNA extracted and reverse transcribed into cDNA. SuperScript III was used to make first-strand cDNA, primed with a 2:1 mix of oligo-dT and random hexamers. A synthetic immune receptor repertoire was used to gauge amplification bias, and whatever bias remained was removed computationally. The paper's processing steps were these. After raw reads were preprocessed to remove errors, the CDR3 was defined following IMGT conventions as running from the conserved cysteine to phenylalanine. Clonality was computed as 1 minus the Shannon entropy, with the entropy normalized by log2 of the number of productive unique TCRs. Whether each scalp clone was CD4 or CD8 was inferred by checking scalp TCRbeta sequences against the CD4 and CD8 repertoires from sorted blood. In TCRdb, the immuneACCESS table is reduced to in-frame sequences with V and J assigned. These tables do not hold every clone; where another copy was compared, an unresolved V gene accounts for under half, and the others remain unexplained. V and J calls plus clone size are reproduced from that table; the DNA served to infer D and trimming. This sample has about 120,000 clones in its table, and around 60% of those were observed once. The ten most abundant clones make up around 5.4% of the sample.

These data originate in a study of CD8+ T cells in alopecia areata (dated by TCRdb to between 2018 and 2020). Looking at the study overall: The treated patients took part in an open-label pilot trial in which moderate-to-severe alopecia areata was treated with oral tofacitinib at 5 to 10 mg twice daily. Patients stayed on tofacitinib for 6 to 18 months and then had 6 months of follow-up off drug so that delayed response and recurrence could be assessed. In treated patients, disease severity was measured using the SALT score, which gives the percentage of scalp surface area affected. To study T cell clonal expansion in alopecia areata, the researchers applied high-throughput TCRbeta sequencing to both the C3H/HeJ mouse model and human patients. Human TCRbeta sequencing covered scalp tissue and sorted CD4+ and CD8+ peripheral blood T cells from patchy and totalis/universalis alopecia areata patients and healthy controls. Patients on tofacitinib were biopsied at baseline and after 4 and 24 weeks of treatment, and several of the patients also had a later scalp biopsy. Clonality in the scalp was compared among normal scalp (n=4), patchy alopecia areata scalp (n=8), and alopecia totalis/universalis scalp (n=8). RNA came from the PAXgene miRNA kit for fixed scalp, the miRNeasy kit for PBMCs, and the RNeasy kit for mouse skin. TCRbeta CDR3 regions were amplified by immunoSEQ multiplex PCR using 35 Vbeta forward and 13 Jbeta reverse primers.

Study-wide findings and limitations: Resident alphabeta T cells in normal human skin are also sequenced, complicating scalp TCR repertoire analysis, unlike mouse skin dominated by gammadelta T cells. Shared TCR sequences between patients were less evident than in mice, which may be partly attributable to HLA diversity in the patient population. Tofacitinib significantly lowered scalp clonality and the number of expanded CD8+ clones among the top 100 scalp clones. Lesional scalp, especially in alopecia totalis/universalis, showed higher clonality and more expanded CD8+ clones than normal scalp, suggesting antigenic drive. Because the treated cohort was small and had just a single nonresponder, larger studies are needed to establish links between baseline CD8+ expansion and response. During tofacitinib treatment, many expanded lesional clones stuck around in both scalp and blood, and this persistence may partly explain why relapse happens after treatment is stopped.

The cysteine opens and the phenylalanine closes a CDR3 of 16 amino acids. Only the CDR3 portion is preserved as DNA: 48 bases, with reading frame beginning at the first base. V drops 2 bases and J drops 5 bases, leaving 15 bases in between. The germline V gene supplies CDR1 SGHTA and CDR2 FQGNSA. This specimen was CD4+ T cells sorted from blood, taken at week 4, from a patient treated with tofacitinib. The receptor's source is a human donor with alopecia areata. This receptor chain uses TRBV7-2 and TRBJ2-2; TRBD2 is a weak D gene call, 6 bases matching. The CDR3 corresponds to CASSLIGGSPTGELFF. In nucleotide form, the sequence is TGTGCCAGCAGCTTAATTGGGGGGTCACCAACCGGGGAGCTGTTTTTT.